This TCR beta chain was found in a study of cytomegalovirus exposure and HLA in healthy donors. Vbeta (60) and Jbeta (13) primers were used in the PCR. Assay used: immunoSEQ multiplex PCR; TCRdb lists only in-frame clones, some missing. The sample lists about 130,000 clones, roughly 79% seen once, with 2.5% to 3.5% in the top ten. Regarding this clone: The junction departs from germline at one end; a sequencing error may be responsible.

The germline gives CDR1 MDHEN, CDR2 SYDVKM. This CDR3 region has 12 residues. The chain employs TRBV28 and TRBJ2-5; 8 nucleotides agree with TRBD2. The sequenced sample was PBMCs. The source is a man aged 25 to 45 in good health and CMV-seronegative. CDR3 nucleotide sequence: TGTGCCAGCAGTTTAGACCCAGCGGGGGCCCACTTC. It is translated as CASSLDPAGAHF.